The clone carrying this T cell receptor beta chain was observed a handful of times. Between the trimmed V and J ends, which lost 7 bases and 1 base, there was a span of 13 bases. The CDR3 is made up of 14 amino acids. CDR1 and CDR2 from the germline V gene are MNHEY and SVGAGI. The data were obtained in a study of T cells after yellow fever vaccination. One entry per CDR3 protein, called by TCRdb with MiXCR from the 5' RACE reads. The profile covers some 300,000 distinct CDR3 sequences, with around 10% appearing a single time and under 4% taken by the ten largest. This specimen consisted of CD4+ T cells sorted from PBMCs, obtained 45 days after the yellow fever booster vaccination. This sequence joins TRBV6-5 and TRBJ1-1; tentatively, D is TRBD1 (5 bases). The TCR originated in a man younger than 30 who received the YFV17D yellow fever vaccine. The CDR3: CASIHTGGNTEAFF. DNA of the CDR3: TGTGCCAGCATCCACACAGGCGGGAACACTGAAGCTTTCTTT.